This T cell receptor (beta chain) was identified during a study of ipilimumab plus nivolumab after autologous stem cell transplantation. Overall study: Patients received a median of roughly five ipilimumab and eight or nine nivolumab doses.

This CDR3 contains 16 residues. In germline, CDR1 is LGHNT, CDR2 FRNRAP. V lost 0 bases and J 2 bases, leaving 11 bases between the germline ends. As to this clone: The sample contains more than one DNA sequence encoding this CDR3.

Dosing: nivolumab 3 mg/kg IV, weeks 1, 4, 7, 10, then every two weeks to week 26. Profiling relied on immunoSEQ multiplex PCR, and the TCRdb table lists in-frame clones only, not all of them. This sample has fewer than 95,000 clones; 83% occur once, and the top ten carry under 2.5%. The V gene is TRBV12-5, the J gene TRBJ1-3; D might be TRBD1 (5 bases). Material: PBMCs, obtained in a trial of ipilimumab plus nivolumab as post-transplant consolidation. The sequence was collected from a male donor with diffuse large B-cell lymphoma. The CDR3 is CASGLVGGRTGNTIYF. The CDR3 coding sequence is TGTGCTAGTGGTTTGGTGGGGGGACGAACTGGAAACACCATATATTTT.